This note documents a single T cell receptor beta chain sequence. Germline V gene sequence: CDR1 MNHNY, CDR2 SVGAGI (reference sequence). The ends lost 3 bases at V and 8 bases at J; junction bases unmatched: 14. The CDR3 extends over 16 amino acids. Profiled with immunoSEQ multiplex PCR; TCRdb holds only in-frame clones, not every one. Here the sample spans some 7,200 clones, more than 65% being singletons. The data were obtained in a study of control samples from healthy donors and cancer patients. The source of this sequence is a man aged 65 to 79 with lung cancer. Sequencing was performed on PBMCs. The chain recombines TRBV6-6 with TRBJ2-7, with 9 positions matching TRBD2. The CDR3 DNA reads TGTGCCAGCAGTTATCGGCGGGAGGGCCTGGATTCCAAGCAGTACTTC. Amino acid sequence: CASSYRREGLDSKQYF.